This T cell receptor beta chain is drawn from a study of T cells after yellow fever vaccination. Overall study findings and caveats: Contaminants from the bulk population, in the form of abundant clonotypes, could be found in FACS-sorted repertoires. Among all clonotypes, a small share was observed in both CD4 and CD8 compartments. A large majority of primary-vaccination clones showed up again after the booster (approximately 96% CD4, 75% to 90% CD8).

TCR cDNA, made by 5'RACE template switching, carried an added universal primer site and UMIs. TCRdb reprocessed the 5' RACE reads via MiXCR and lists one record per CDR3 protein. In the table there are 610,000 or so distinct CDR3 sequences, 9% to 15% of which are singletons. This clonotype was counted only a few times. Its antigen is unknown. The CDR3 loop spans 14 amino acids. The V segment lost 4 bases and the J segment 6 bases; nucleotides outside the gene matches: 4. Germline V gene lookup returns CDR1 LGHDT and CDR2 YNNKEL (reference sequence). The receptor's source is a man aged 25 to 40 who received the YFV17D yellow fever vaccine. The J gene is TRBJ1-2, the V gene TRBV3-1, with 11 bases that match TRBD1. The sequencing used PBMCs, collected on the day of the yellow fever booster vaccination. The CDR3 bases are TGTGCCAGCAGCCGGGACAGGGGGACGAATGGCTACACCTTC. It translates to CASSRDRGTNGYTF.